The source of this TCR beta chain is a study of post-analysis software for immune sequencing data. Points from the study as a whole: The study found TRBV5-6, TRBV5-1 and TRBV20-1 among roughly 5 TRBV segments more frequent in patients than controls.

TCR beta cDNA libraries had unique molecular identifiers. MiXCR, run by TCRdb on the PCR reads, gives a single entry per CDR3 protein. The sample holds about 560,000 distinct CDR3 sequences, around 44% seen once. CDR1 ENHRY and CDR2 SYGVKD come from the germline V gene. The CDR3 is made up of 17 amino acids. V gave up 2 bases and J gave up 1 base, with 16 bases separating them. Worth noting for this clonotype: What it binds is not known.

The sequencing sample was made of blood. The sequence was collected from a girl under 18 with multiple sclerosis. The rearrangement uses TRBV10-3 and TRBJ2-3; no definite D call. Here the CDR3 reads CAISERATFSGTDTQYF. In DNA form, the CDR3 reads TGTGCCATCAGTGAGAGGGCAACTTTTTCCGGCACAGATACGCAGTATTTT.